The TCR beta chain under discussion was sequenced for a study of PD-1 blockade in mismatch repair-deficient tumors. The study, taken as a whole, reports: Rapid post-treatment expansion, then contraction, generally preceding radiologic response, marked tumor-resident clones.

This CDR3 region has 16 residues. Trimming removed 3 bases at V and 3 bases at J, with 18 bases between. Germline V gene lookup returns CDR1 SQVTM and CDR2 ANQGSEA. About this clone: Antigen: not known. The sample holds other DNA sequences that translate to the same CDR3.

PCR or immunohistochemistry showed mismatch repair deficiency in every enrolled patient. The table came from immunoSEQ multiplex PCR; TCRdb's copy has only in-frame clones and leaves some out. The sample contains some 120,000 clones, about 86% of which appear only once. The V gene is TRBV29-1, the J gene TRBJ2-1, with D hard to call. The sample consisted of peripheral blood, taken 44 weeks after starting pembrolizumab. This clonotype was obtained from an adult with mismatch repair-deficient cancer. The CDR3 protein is CSVEGPLGGFYNEQFF. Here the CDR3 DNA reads TGCAGCGTTGAGGGCCCTTTAGGTGGTTTCTACAATGAGCAGTTCTTC.